A selection of T cell receptor beta chains follows, all from one sample in a study of control samples from healthy donors and cancer patients. The method was immunoSEQ multiplex PCR; TCRdb's version includes in-frame clones alone and lacks a portion of them. The table lists 100,000 to 150,000 clones, around nine tenths of them singletons. What was sequenced was blood. The receptors originated from a man aged 40-55 years in good health. Each CDR3 is given with its conserved first and last residue. A D gene is named only where the DNA matches it firmly. For some rows the clone size is stated as once, few or many, or as a class when expanded; others skip it.

clone size,J gene,V gene,D gene,CDR3 DNA,CDR3 protein
-,TRBJ1-5,TRBV9,-,TGTGCCAGCTCCAGAGGCAGCAATCAGCCCCAGCATTTT,CASSRGSNQPQHF
-,TRBJ2-6,TRBV10-1,-,TGCGCCGCGACGGCAGGGCGTAGTGGGGCCAACGTCCTGACTTTC,CAATAGRSGANVLTF
once,TRBJ2-7,TRBV7-8,-,TGTGCCAGCAGCTTCTCTCACGGCTCCTACGAGCAGTACTTC,CASSFSHGSYEQYF
-,TRBJ1-3,TRBV6-4,-,TGTGCCAGGACCTTACAGGTATTCTCTGGAAACACCATATATTTT,CARTLQVFSGNTIYF
-,TRBJ2-7,TRBV6-2/TRBV6-3,-,TGTGCCAGCAGTTACCCTTCCTACGAGCAGTACTTC,CASSYPSYEQYF
-,TRBJ1-2,TRBV2,-,TGTGCCAGCAGTGCAGAGGGGAGCGGCTACACCTTC,CASSAEGSGYTF
-,TRBJ2-5,TRBV3-1/TRBV3-2,-,TGTGCCAGCAGCCATAGCCGCTTATTAGAGACCCAGTACTTC,CASSHSRLLETQYF
-,TRBJ2-3,TRBV4-1,-,TGCGCCAGCAGCCAAGATGGGGCCTTTGAGAATACGCAGTATTTT,CASSQDGAFENTQYF
once,TRBJ1-3,TRBV6-5,-,TGTGCCAGCAGTTACTCGGGGGATAGCTCTGGAAACACCATATATTTT,CASSYSGDSSGNTIYF
-,TRBJ1-4,TRBV6-5,-,TGTGCCAGCAGACATGCGGGAAATGAAAAACTGTTTTTT,CASRHAGNEKLFF
-,TRBJ2-1,TRBV25-1,-,TGTGCCAGCAGTGAATTTCTGTTTGAGCAGTTCTTC,CASSEFLFEQFF
-,TRBJ2-3,TRBV5-3,TRBD2,TGTGCCAGAAGCTTTGGGCTAGCGGGGGGCACAGATACGCAGTATTTT,CARSFGLAGGTDTQYF
once,TRBJ2-1,TRBV7-2,TRBD1,TGTGCCAGCAGCCGGGACAGGGTCAGCGATGAGCAGTTCTTC,CASSRDRVSDEQFF
once,TRBJ1-1,TRBV5-8,-,TGTGCCAGCAGGAGACGTACAGGGATCGCTTTCTTT,CASRRRTGIAFF
-,TRBJ2-2,TRBV6-4,TRBD2,TGTGCCAGCAGTGACGAAGCGGGGGGGTCCGGGGAGCTGTTTTTT,CASSDEAGGSGELFF
-,TRBJ1-4,TRBV30,-,TGTGCCTGGAGTAGTGGGGGCGAGCATGAAAAACTGTTTTTT,CAWSSGGEHEKLFF
few,TRBJ1-3,TRBV15,-,TGTGCCACCAGCAGAGCCGAGGGGATGCGTGGAAACACCATATATTTT,CATSRAEGMRGNTIYF
-,TRBJ1-2,TRBV9,TRBD1,TGTGCCAGCAGCCTTAGGGACAGGGGCGGCTATGGCTACACCTTC,CASSLRDRGGYGYTF
-,TRBJ2-1,TRBV11-2,-,TGTGCCAGCAGCCCAGGAGGGAACTCCTACAATGAGCAGTTCTTC,CASSPGGNSYNEQFF
-,TRBJ2-1,TRBV3-1/TRBV3-2,-,TGTGCCACCCAGGCCGGGAGCTCCTACAATGAGCAGTTCTTC,CATQAGSSYNEQFF
-,TRBJ2-3,TRBV9,-,TGTGCCAGCAGCGTAACCCTTTCGTCTAGCACAGATACGCAGTATTTT,CASSVTLSSSTDTQYF
-,TRBJ1-6,TRBV7-9,-,TGTGCCAGCAGCCCCCGGGGCCTACTTAATTCACCCCTCCACTTT,CASSPRGLLNSPLHF
-,TRBJ1-1,TRBV2,-,TGTGCCAGCAGTGAATTCGGGGGGATGAACACTGAAGCTTTCTTT,CASSEFGGMNTEAFF
-,TRBJ2-6,TRBV15,TRBD1,TGTGCCACCAGCACAGGGGGCTCCGGGGCCAACGTCCTGACTTTC,CATSTGGSGANVLTF
-,TRBJ1-2,TRBV10-3,-,TGTGCCATCAGCTCAATTGACGGCCACTACTATGGCTACACCTTC,CAISSIDGHYYGYTF
-,TRBJ1-1,TRBV27,-,TGTGCCAGCGGTCTAAGGAAAAGGGGAACTTTCTTT,CASGLRKRGTFF
-,TRBJ1-5,TRBV15,-,TGTGCCACCAGCGAGGGTACTCAGCCCCAGCATTTT,CATSEGTQPQHF
-,TRBJ2-7,TRBV30,-,TGTGCCTGGAGTCTGGGGGTCGAGCAGTACTTC,CAWSLGVEQYF
-,TRBJ2-1,TRBV5-1,TRBD2,TGCGCCAGCAGCTTGACTAGCGGGGTTGTCAATGAGCAGTTCTTC,CASSLTSGVVNEQFF
-,TRBJ1-2,TRBV25-1,-,TGTGCCAGCAGTGATCCTCTGGGACCGACATATGGCTACACCTTC,CASSDPLGPTYGYTF
few,TRBJ2-2,TRBV11-2,TRBD1,TGTGCCAGCAGCTCCCTAAACAGGGGCGGGGAGCTGTTTTTT,CASSSLNRGGELFF
-,TRBJ1-3,TRBV15,-,TGTGCCACCAGCATAGATGGAAACACCATATATTTT,CATSIDGNTIYF
-,TRBJ1-3,TRBV21-1,-,TGTGCCAGCAGCATAGGGGGATTTTCCGGAAACACCATATATTTT,CASSIGGFSGNTIYF
-,TRBJ1-5,TRBV18,TRBD1,TGTGCCAGCTCACCGACAGGGGTTGGTCAGCCCCAGCATTTT,CASSPTGVGQPQHF
-,TRBJ2-7,TRBV5-1,-,TGCGCCAGCACCTCAGATTTCTACGAGCAGTACTTC,CASTSDFYEQYF
once,TRBJ2-1,TRBV19,-,TGTGCCAGTAGCGGGGGGCTTTGGAATGAGCAGTTCTTC,CASSGGLWNEQFF
-,TRBJ2-1,TRBV15,TRBD1,TGTGCCACCAGCAGAGACGGTGAACAGGGGATTGCGCAGTTCTTC,CATSRDGEQGIAQFF
-,TRBJ1-3,TRBV6-1,-,TGTGCCAGCAGTGAAGTTGGGGGGACCCACTCTGGAAACACCATATATTTT,CASSEVGGTHSGNTIYF